This T cell receptor (beta chain) appears in the sequencing data of a study of blood T cell repertoires in COVID-19. Study in general: The United States, Italy and Spain were the sources of the acute and convalescent COVID-19 samples. Sample material is recorded as cDNA or gDNA derived from T cells, B-cell-depleted T cells, or PBMCs.

Under the authors' procedure: Reference gene primers were amplified, and this amplification served to estimate nucleated cell counts. Libraries were prepared by immunoSEQ multiplex PCR; TCRdb keeps only in-frame clonotypes and omits some of them. V and J calls and clone size follow that table, whereas D and trimming were derived from the DNA. The sample has approximately 260,000 clones, 83% seen once; the top ten hold over 4.5%. Germline CDR1 is MNHNS and CDR2 is SASEGT. Unmatched junction bases numbered 17, after V lost 2 bases and J lost 8 bases. The CDR3 is 17 amino acids. Material for sequencing was peripheral blood. The J gene is TRBJ2-7, the V gene TRBV6-1; 8 bases are a match to TRBD1. The TCR was taken from a man aged 55 to 69 who had recovered from COVID-19. The CDR3 DNA reads TGTGCCAGCAGTGAAATTAGTTGGGACAGGAGATCTACGCAGCAGTACTTC. It encodes CASSEISWDRRSTQQYF.